The 26 T cell receptor beta chains presented below share a single source sample, sequenced in a study of CD8+ T cells in alopecia areata. TCR sequencing used cDNA made by reverse transcription of extracted RNA. Measured with immunoSEQ multiplex PCR; TCRdb has only the in-frame clones, and not every one. The data hold about 300,000 clones, with 58% observed a single time. Treatment reported: oral pan-JAK inhibitor, 5-10 mg twice daily. The sequencing used CD4+ T cells sorted from blood, collected at week 24, from a patient treated with tofacitinib. These receptors all stem from a human donor with alopecia areata.

The chain recombines TRBV5-1 with TRBJ2-3, with a tentative D call TRBD2 (6 bases). Germline lookup yields CDR1 SGHRS and CDR2 YFSETQ. V was cut by 4 bases and J by 1 base, with 13 bases left in between. CDR3 length equals 15 residues. CDR3 bases: TGCGCCAGCAGCCGGGGGAACGGCCGCACAGATACGCAGTATTTT. Encoded protein: CASSRGNGRTDTQYF.

This chain connects TRBV25-1 to TRBJ1-1, with TRBD1 identical over 9 bases. Germline V gene lookup returns CDR1 MGHDK and CDR2 SYGVNS. The ends lost 5 bases at V and 6 bases at J; junction bases unmatched: 7. The CDR3 sequence is 14 residues long. CDR3: CASSILGQGSEAFF. The CDR3 DNA follows: TGTGCCAGCAGTATCCTGGGACAGGGCTCTGAAGCTTTCTTT.

The chain combines TRBV7-6 with TRBJ2-5; no definite D call. CDR3 length equals 15 residues. CDR1 is SGHVS, CDR2 FNYEAQ, per germline. The V end lost 5 bases, the J end lost 5 bases, and 18 bases lay between the germline ends. For the CDR3, the DNA is TGTGCCAGCAGCAACGGGCCTCGACGAGACGAGACCCAGTACTTC. It codes for CASSNGPRRDETQYF.

The chain recombines TRBV7-2 with TRBJ2-1, with D uncertain. Trimming removed 1 base from V and 5 bases from J, with 9 bases in between. Germline lookup yields CDR1 SGHTA and CDR2 FQGNSA. The CDR3 runs to 14 residues. CDR3 nucleotides: TGTGCCAGCAGCTTAGTTGGCCCTCACAATGAGCAGTTCTTC. Protein product: CASSLVGPHNEQFF.

The chain joins TRBV30 to TRBJ1-2; D is ambiguous. Germline V gene sequence: CDR1 GTSNPN, CDR2 SVGIG (reference sequence). Trimming shortened V by 3 bases and J by 4 bases, and 12 bases separated the two germline ends. The CDR3 sequence is 13 residues long. CDR3 region: CAWRGGSFYGYTF. DNA of the CDR3: TGTGCCTGGAGAGGCGGGAGCTTCTATGGCTACACCTTC.

This chain joins TRBV6-1 and TRBJ2-5, with D perhaps assigned TRBD1 or TRBD2 (5 bases each). Trimming stripped 6 bases from V and 5 bases from J, with 16 bases between. Germline loops: CDR1 MNHNS, CDR2 SASEGT. The CDR3 spans 14 residues. The CDR3 coding sequence is TGTGCCAGCAGAAGGGACCCGCTAGGGGAGACCCAGTACTTC. Its translation: CASRRDPLGETQYF.

The chain uses TRBV25-1 and TRBJ2-7, with 12 bases identical to TRBD2. Unmatched junction bases numbered 8, after V lost 3 bases and J lost 5 bases. Germline CDR1 and CDR2: MGHDK and SYGVNS. CDR3 length: 16 residues. CDR3 loop: CASSDLRLAGVNEQYF. Written as DNA, the CDR3 is TGTGCCAGCAGTGATCTCCGACTAGCGGGGGTGAACGAGCAGTACTTC.

This clone came up a few times. The chain joins TRBV6-1 to TRBJ2-3, with 7 positions matching TRBD1. This CDR3 region has 15 residues. Germline CDR1 is MNHNS and CDR2 is SASEGT. The V segment lost 6 bases and the J segment 0 bases; nucleotides outside the gene matches: 6. CDR3: CASSLDRTSTDTQYF. The DNA of the CDR3 is TGTGCCAGCAGCCTGGACAGGACTAGCACAGATACGCAGTATTTT.

This clone has more than one count but fewer than ten. This chain uses TRBV6-5 with TRBJ1-5; 9 bases align to TRBD1. Germline values: CDR1 MNHEY, CDR2 SVGAGI. This CDR3 is 14 amino acids long. Losses at the gene ends were 6 bases for V and 5 bases for J; bases not matched to a gene: 5. The CDR3 sequence is CASSPQGAHQPQHF. In DNA, the CDR3 is TGTGCCAGCAGCCCACAGGGGGCCCATCAGCCCCAGCATTTT.

This rearrangement joins TRBV4-3 to TRBJ1-1; the match to TRBD1 covers 8 bases. CDR3 length: 15 residues. J gave up 3 bases and V 0 bases, and 3 bases lay outside the gene matches. Germline loops: CDR1 LGHNA, CDR2 YSLEER. In DNA, the CDR3 is TGCGCCAGCAGCCAAGAGACAGGGGTTGACACTGAAGCTTTCTTT. This gives the protein CASSQETGVDTEAFF.

The chain carries TRBV6-5 and TRBJ2-7, with 8 bases lining up with TRBD1. The CDR3 sequence is 14 residues long. The V gene's germline CDR1 is MNHEY and CDR2 SVGAGI. The J segment lost 3 bases and the V segment lost 5 bases, leaving 6 bases of the junction unmatched. This CDR3 is CASSRGTGGYEQYF. CDR3 DNA: TGTGCCAGCAGTAGGGGTACAGGGGGCTACGAGCAGTACTTC.

The rearrangement joins TRBV29-1 to TRBJ2-5, with TRBD1 identical over 9 bases. The CDR3 has 12 amino acids. V shed 4 bases, J shed 4 bases, and the junction held 1 base outside the gene matches. The germline CDR1 and CDR2 sequences are SQVTM and ANQGSEA. CDR3 region: CSVVTGGETQYF. The CDR3 bases are TGCAGCGTTGTGACAGGGGGAGAGACCCAGTACTTC. Looking up the rest from reference TRBV29-1 and TRBJ2-5 gives the full variable domain: SAVISQKPSRDICQRGTSLTIQCQVDSQVTMMFWYRQQPGQSLTLIATANQGSEATYESGFVIDKFPISRPNLTFSTLTVSNMSPEDSSIYLCSVVTGGETQYFGPGTRLLVL.

Regarding this clone: The sample holds other DNA sequences that translate to the same CDR3. The chain is built from TRBV11-2 and TRBJ2-5; D unclear. The germline V gene encodes CDR1 SGHAT and CDR2 FQNNGV. CDR3 size: 13 residues. Trimming left V 3 bases short and J 2 bases short, with 7 bases between. The CDR3 loop is CASSLWQQETQYF. The CDR3 nucleotides read TGTGCCAGCAGCTTGTGGCAGCAAGAGACCCAGTACTTC.

The rearrangement links TRBV6-1 to TRBJ1-5, with D uncertain. Germline V gene sequence: CDR1 MNHNS, CDR2 SASEGT. The CDR3 extends over 14 amino acids. Trimming cost V 7 bases and J 7 bases, with 17 bases left between them. CDR3 in DNA: TGTGCCAGCAATCTCGATCGGTCAGTGCAGCCCCAGCATTTT. As protein: CASNLDRSVQPQHF.

This clone came up a few times. The genes are TRBV29-1 and TRBJ2-6; D remains ambiguous. The CDR3 extends over 15 amino acids. V lost 7 bases to trimming and J lost 0 bases, with 13 bases between them. CDR1 is SQVTM, CDR2 ANQGSEA, per germline. CDR3 sequence reads: CSAGFRSSGANVLTF. For the CDR3, the DNA is TGCAGCGCTGGGTTTCGCAGCTCTGGGGCCAACGTCCTGACTTTC.

The V gene is TRBV2, the J gene TRBJ2-6, with D possibly TRBD1 on 5 matching bases. Germline lookup yields CDR1 SNHLY and CDR2 FYNNEI. With 10 bases removed from V and 1 base from J, the gap between germline ends came to 8 bases. The CDR3 extends over 13 amino acids. For the CDR3, the DNA is TGTGCCACCCAGGGTTCTGGGGCCAACGTCCTGACTTTC. Translating it yields CATQGSGANVLTF. The full variable domain, completed using reference TRBV2 and TRBJ2-6, is EPEVTQTPSHQVTQMGQEVILRCVPISNHLYFYWYRQILGQKVEFLVSFYNNEISEKSEIFDDQFSVERPDGSNFTLKIRSTKLEDSAMYFCATQGSGANVLTFGAGSRLTVL.

This clone was counted ten times or more. The chain employs TRBV7-8 and TRBJ2-3; TRBD2 agrees at 8 bases. CDR1 SGHVS and CDR2 FQNEAQ come from the germline V gene. V was clipped by 5 bases and J by 1 base; unmatched bases: 2. CDR3 size: 14 residues. CDR3 sequence reads: CASSVSGGTDTQYF. The CDR3 DNA reads TGTGCCAGCAGCGTTAGCGGGGGCACAGATACGCAGTATTTT.

Only a few counts were recorded for this clone. This chain joins TRBV9 and TRBJ2-5; tentative D call: TRBD2 (6 bases). The CDR3 has 12 amino acids. V dropped 7 bases and J dropped 5 bases, with 12 bases sitting between them. The V gene's germline CDR1 is SGDLS and CDR2 YYNGEE. The CDR3 DNA is TGTGCCAGCCTTTATGGGAGGGAGACCCAGTACTTC. Translation gives CASLYGRETQYF.

The chain joins TRBV30 to TRBJ1-5, with 9 positions matching TRBD1. The CDR3 runs to 16 residues. V shed 0 bases, J shed 6 bases, and the junction held 9 bases outside the gene matches. The germline V gene encodes CDR1 GTSNPN and CDR2 SVGIG (reference sequence). CDR3 in amino acids: CAWSVLGTGLGQPQHF. The CDR3 DNA is TGTGCCTGGAGTGTACTTGGGACAGGGCTGGGTCAGCCCCAGCATTTT.

This clone was picked up a small number of times. This chain links TRBV2 with TRBJ2-3; a possible D gene is TRBD1 (5 bases). The germline CDR1 and CDR2 sequences are SNHLY and FYNNEI. The V gene lost 6 bases and the J gene lost 1 base, with 14 bases spanning the gap. This CDR3 is built from 15 residues. CDR3 sequence reads: CASSQDSTGTDTQYF. Written as DNA, the CDR3 is TGTGCCAGCAGCCAAGACAGCACAGGCACAGATACGCAGTATTTT.

V gene TRBV7-2 combines with J gene TRBJ2-5, with a possible D match to TRBD2 (6 bases). Germline V gene lookup returns CDR1 SGHTA and CDR2 FQGNSA. The CDR3 covers 15 residues. V lost 11 bases, J lost 0 bases, and 19 bases lay in between. The CDR3: CAYSRGRGDQETQYF. For the CDR3, the DNA is TGTGCCTATTCGAGGGGCCGCGGGGACCAAGAGACCCAGTACTTC.

The chain combines TRBV15 with TRBJ2-7, with 7 positions matching TRBD1. The length of the CDR3 is 15 residues. Germline V CDR1 and CDR2: LNHNV, YYDKDF (reference sequence). V lost 0 bases and J lost 2; bases outside the gene matches: 4. CDR3 residues: CATSRDGGQAYEQYF. DNA of the CDR3: TGTGCCACCAGCAGAGACGGTGGACAGGCCTACGAGCAGTACTTC.

This clone came up once. The chain couples TRBV5-1 to TRBJ2-7; tentatively, D is TRBD2 (6 bases). This CDR3 comprises 14 residues. V lost 6 bases and J 0 bases, leaving 13 bases between the germline ends. CDR1 and CDR2 from the germline V gene are SGHRS and YFSETQ. The CDR3 sequence: CASTLSGSSYEQYF. The CDR3 coding sequence is TGCGCCAGCACCCTTAGCGGCAGCTCCTACGAGCAGTACTTC.

Notes on this clone: The sample carries other DNA sequences with the same CDR3. The chain joins TRBV30 to TRBJ1-3, with D unresolved. V was clipped by 0 bases and J by 6 bases, with 6 bases between them. Germline V lookup: CDR1 GTSNPN, CDR2 SVGIG (reference sequence). The CDR3 spans 12 residues. The CDR3 spells CAWSVSINTIYF. CDR3 DNA sequence: TGTGCCTGGAGTGTATCCATAAACACCATATATTTT. Looking up the rest from reference TRBV30 and TRBJ1-3 gives the full variable domain: SQTIHQWPATLVQPVGSPLSLECTVEGTSNPNLYWYRQAAGRGLQLLFYSVGIGQISSEVPQNLSASRPQDRQFILSSKKLLLSDSGFYLCAWSVSINTIYFGEGSWLTVV.

The chain couples TRBV25-1 to TRBJ2-2; D gene ambiguous. The CDR3 loop spans 11 amino acids. CDR1 MGHDK and CDR2 SYGVNS come from the germline V gene. Trimming pared 6 bases from V and 6 bases from J, leaving 5 bases between. The chain's CDR3 is CASRGSGELFF. In DNA, the CDR3 is TGTGCCAGCAGGGGTTCCGGGGAGCTGTTTTTT.

This clone was counted between two and nine times. The chain uses TRBV2 and TRBJ1-2; 7 nucleotides agree with TRBD1. Trimming at V came to 5 bases and at J to 1 base, leaving 1 base not matched to a gene. CDR1 SNHLY and CDR2 FYNNEI come from the germline V gene. The CDR3 spans 13 residues. CDR3 amino acids: CASSWDSNYGYTF. CDR3 in DNA: TGTGCCAGCAGTTGGGACAGTAACTATGGCTACACCTTC.